The 5 T cell receptor beta chains presented below share a single source sample, sequenced in a study of shared clonotypes between healthy human individuals (dated by TCRdb to 2019 to 2021). Preparation of the library involved the immunoSEQ multiplex PCR assay. In its TCRdb copy, this immuneACCESS table keeps in-frame sequences only and misses some clones. Where compared with another copy, unresolved V genes explain less than half of these, and the others have no known cause. The sample table contains roughly 590,000 clones; only one count was recorded for nearly 97% of them. Less than 0.13% of the sample lies in the top ten. For the CD8 naive samples, CD45RO-negative cells were positively selected for CCR7, yielding a CD45RA+CCR7+ population from which TemRA cells were excluded. Sequencing input: naive CD8+ T cells sorted from blood. The intended sense of this specimen's cell subset or site label: CD45RA+CCR7+. All receptors derive from a woman in her twenties or thirties in good health.

The chain couples TRBV28 to TRBJ2-7, with D possibly TRBD1 on 5 matching bases. CDR3 size: 14 residues. V was clipped by 5 bases and J by 3 bases, with 14 bases between them. The germline V gene has CDR1 MDHEN and CDR2 SYDVKM. CDR3 nucleotide sequence: TGTGCCAGCAGTCTCGACTGGACACTCTACGAGCAGTACTTC. This encodes CASSLDWTLYEQYF. The full variable domain, rest sourced from reference TRBV28 and TRBJ2-7, is DVKVTQSSRYLVKRTGEKVFLECVQDMDHENMFWYRQDPGLGLRLIYFSYDVKMKEKGDIPEGYSVSREKKERFSLILESASTNQTSMYLCASSLDWTLYEQYFGPGTRLTVT.

J is TRBJ2-5 and V is TRBV13; D perhaps matches TRBD2 (6 bases). Looked up from germline, CDR1 is PRHDT and CDR2 is FYEKMQ (reference sequence). This CDR3 is built from 16 residues. Trimming removed 1 base from V and 5 bases from J, with 17 bases in between. The CDR3 DNA is TGTGCCAGCAGCTTAGTTGCGACTAGTGAGTGGGAGACCCAGTACTTC. Amino acids: CASSLVATSEWETQYF.

V and J are TRBV11-2 and TRBJ1-2; D call uncertain. The germline V gene encodes CDR1 SGHAT and CDR2 FQNNGV. Trimming stripped 0 bases from V and 4 bases from J, with 12 bases between. CDR3 size: 15 residues. Here the CDR3 reads CASSLEPTGAYGYTF. CDR3 DNA: TGTGCCAGCAGCTTAGAACCCACGGGCGCCTATGGCTACACCTTC.

The chain combines TRBV27 with TRBJ2-7; the D call may be TRBD1 or TRBD2 (9 bases each). In germline, CDR1 is MNHEY, CDR2 SMNVEV (reference sequence). The CDR3 length is 18 residues. Trimming took off 4 bases at V and 0 bases at J, with 22 bases between the two ends. The CDR3 is CASSSGQGSGGTSYEQYF. CDR3 sequence (DNA): TGTGCCAGCAGTTCGGGACAGGGAAGCGGGGGGACCTCCTACGAGCAGTACTTC.

This rearrangement joins TRBV19 to TRBJ1-4; D ambiguous. The CDR3 spans 15 residues. V was clipped by 1 base and J by 3 bases, with 9 bases between them. Per germline, CDR1 LNHDA and CDR2 SQIVND (reference sequence). This chain's CDR3 is CASSIGGLSNEKLFF. Written as DNA, the CDR3 is TGTGCCAGTAGTATAGGAGGCTTATCTAATGAAAAACTGTTTTTT.